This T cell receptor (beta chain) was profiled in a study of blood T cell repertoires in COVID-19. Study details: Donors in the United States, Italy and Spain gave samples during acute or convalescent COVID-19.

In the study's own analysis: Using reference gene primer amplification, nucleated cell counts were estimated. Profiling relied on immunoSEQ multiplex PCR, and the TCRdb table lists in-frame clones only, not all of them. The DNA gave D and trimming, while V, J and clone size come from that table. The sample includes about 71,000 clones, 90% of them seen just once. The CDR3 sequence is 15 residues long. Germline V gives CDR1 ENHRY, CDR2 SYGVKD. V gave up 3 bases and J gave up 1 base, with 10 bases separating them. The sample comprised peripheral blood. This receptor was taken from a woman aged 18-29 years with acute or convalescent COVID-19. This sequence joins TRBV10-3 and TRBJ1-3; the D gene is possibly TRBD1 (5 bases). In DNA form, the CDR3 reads TGTGCCATCAGTGAAGGAGACAGATCTGGAAACACCATATATTTT. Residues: CAISEGDRSGNTIYF.